The 29 T cell receptor beta chains presented below share a single source sample, sequenced in a study of T cells in Graves' hyperthyroidism and ophthalmopathy. TCR beta CDR3 sequences were amplified from RNA transcripts. HTBI primers were used for first-round RT-PCR of the TCR CDR3. One entry per CDR3 protein results from TCRdb running MiXCR on the multiplex PCR reads. The sample has some 600,000 distinct CDR3 sequences; under 60% are singletons. Specimen: peripheral blood or thyroid tissue (not recorded which). The origin of the receptors is a woman under 30 with Graves' hyperthyroidism.

The chain joins TRBV7-2 to TRBJ1-2; D unresolved. V gave up 1 base and J gave up 7 bases, with 7 bases separating them. CDR1 is SGHTA, CDR2 FQGNSA, per germline. The CDR3 is 12 amino acids. Here the CDR3 DNA reads TGTGCCAGCAGCTTAGACTACACTGGCTACACCTTC. As protein: CASSLDYTGYTF.

This rearrangement joins TRBV20-1 to TRBJ1-2; D may be TRBD1 (5 bases). CDR1 is DFQATT, CDR2 SNEGSKA, per germline (reference sequence). CDR3 length: 14 amino acids. V shed 3 bases and J shed 4 bases, with 15 bases lying between them. CDR3 in amino acids: CSASEDRTGYGYTF. In DNA, the CDR3 is TGCAGTGCTAGTGAGGACCGCACAGGCTATGGCTACACCTTC.

The count of this clonotype is one. V is TRBV25-1 and J is TRBJ1-1; D gene unclear. CDR1 and CDR2 from the germline V gene are MGHDK and SYGVNS. This CDR3 is 14 amino acids long. V was pared by 5 bases and J by 0 bases, with 10 bases between. The DNA for the CDR3 is TGTGCCAGCAGTTTCCGGTTCATGAACACTGAAGCTTTCTTT. Its translation: CASSFRFMNTEAFF.

The chain has TRBV29-1 and TRBJ2-7, with D perhaps TRBD1 (6 bases). The ends were cut back, 8 bases at V and 6 bases at J, with 23 bases in the middle. This CDR3 is 14 amino acids long. Germline V gene lookup returns CDR1 SQVTM and CDR2 ANQGSEA. The CDR3 loop is CSNPRGIVFGEQYF. CDR3 nucleotides: TGCAGCAACCCAAGGGGGATCGTCTTCGGCGAGCAGTACTTC.

This clonotype was seen ten or more times. The chain links TRBV29-1 to TRBJ1-2, with D possibly being TRBD1 (6 bases). From germline, CDR1 is SQVTM and CDR2 ANQGSEA. The CDR3 runs to 14 residues. V was pared by 4 bases and J by 0 bases, with 12 bases between. The CDR3 bases are TGCAGCGTTGGCCCTCGACAGGCTAACTATGGCTACACCTTC. It is translated as CSVGPRQANYGYTF.

V gene TRBV4-2 combines with J gene TRBJ1-1; D uncertain. Germline loops: CDR1 LGHNA, CDR2 YNFKEQ. Trimming shortened V by 6 bases and J by 8 bases, and 13 bases separated the two germline ends. This CDR3 contains 12 residues. The DNA for the CDR3 is TGTGCCAGCAGATCTGGACGGAACGAAGCTTTCTTT. Translated: CASRSGRNEAFF.

The gene calls are TRBV2 and TRBJ1-4; possible D gene TRBD1, 6 bases. The germline CDR1 and CDR2 sequences are SNHLY and FYNNEI. The CDR3 is 15 amino acids. V was trimmed by 7 bases and J by 8 bases, leaving 20 bases between them. The CDR3 DNA sequence: TGTGCCAGCACCCTGGGGCCCAGGGGTTGGGAAAAACTGTTTTTT. This codes for CASTLGPRGWEKLFF.

The V call is TRBV7-9, the J call TRBJ2-2; 10 bases match TRBD1. J was trimmed by 2 bases and V by 2 bases; bases with no gene match: 2. There are 16 residues in the CDR3. Germline V gives CDR1 SEHNR, CDR2 FQNEAQ (reference sequence). The DNA for the CDR3 is TGTGCCAGCAGCTTAACGACAGGGGGCAACACCGGGGAGCTGTTTTTT. It translates to CASSLTTGGNTGELFF.

V is TRBV7-9 and J is TRBJ1-2; D is possibly TRBD1 (5 bases). This CDR3 is 15 amino acids long. The germline V gene encodes CDR1 SEHNR and CDR2 FQNEAQ (reference sequence). V lost 0 bases and J lost 6, with 14 bases in between. The CDR3 coding sequence is TGTGCCAGCAGCTTAGCTTTCAGGGAAGTCCATGGCTACACCTTC. This codes for CASSLAFREVHGYTF.

This chain links TRBV24-1 with TRBJ1-2; 10 bases match TRBD1. Per germline, CDR1 KGHDR and CDR2 SFDVKD. There are 14 residues in the CDR3. J lost 4 bases, V lost 5 bases, and 3 bases had no gene match. CDR3 sequence reads: CATSARTGGYGYTF. The CDR3 DNA reads as TGTGCCACCAGTGCTAGGACAGGGGGCTATGGCTACACCTTC.

The chain links TRBV24-1 to TRBJ1-2; D not resolved. Germline lookup yields CDR1 KGHDR and CDR2 SFDVKD. CDR3 length equals 12 residues. V lost 9 bases to trimming and J lost 0 bases, with 7 bases between them. The DNA of the CDR3 is TGTGCCACCGAGGTAGCTAACTATGGCTACACCTTC. Residues: CATEVANYGYTF.

V usage is TRBV19 and J usage is TRBJ1-1; 12 positions agree with TRBD1. The CDR3 has 16 residues. With 6 bases clipped from V and 6 bases from J, the junction kept 11 bases outside the gene matches. Germline V gene data show CDR1 as LNHDA and CDR2 as SQIVND (reference sequence). The CDR3 bases are TGTGCCAGTAGAACCGGGACAGGGGGCTCGTCGGCTGAAGCTTTCTTT. Translation: CASRTGTGGSSAEAFF.

As regards this clonotype: With a much larger clone just one base away, this may be a read error. The gene calls are TRBV7-9 and TRBJ1-5; D is undetermined. Trimming took 6 bases from V and 4 from J, leaving 7 bases between them. Germline CDR1 SEHNR, CDR2 FQNEAQ (reference sequence). This CDR3 comprises 12 residues. In DNA, the CDR3 is TGTGCCAGCAGAAGGGAGAATCAGCCCCAGCATTTT. This codes for CASRRENQPQHF.

In its sample, this clonotype was seen many times. V usage is TRBV24-1 and J usage is TRBJ2-3, with 7 positions matching TRBD2. Germline CDR1 is KGHDR and CDR2 is SFDVKD. J gave up 4 bases and V 6 bases, and 6 bases lay outside the gene matches. The CDR3 sequence is 14 residues long. The CDR3 reads CATSRGGAADTQYF. CDR3 sequence (DNA): TGTGCCACCAGTCGCGGGGGAGCTGCAGATACGCAGTATTTT.

V and J are TRBV12-3 or TRBV12-4 and TRBJ1-2; the match to TRBD1 covers 8 bases. The CDR3 extends over 14 amino acids. The V gene end was trimmed by 5 bases and the J gene end by 7 bases; junction bases not matched to a gene: 9. In DNA, the CDR3 is TGTGCCAGCAGTCCAGGGACAGGTATACGTGGCTACACCTTC. Encoded protein: CASSPGTGIRGYTF.

This clonotype has more than one count but fewer than ten. This rearrangement joins TRBV29-1 to TRBJ1-2; possibly TRBD1 for D (5 bases). V was shortened by 2 bases and J by 2 bases, with 21 bases between the two germline ends. This CDR3 is built from 17 residues. Per germline, CDR1 SQVTM and CDR2 ANQGSEA. The CDR3 here is CSVESRGKGGQNYGYTF. Written as DNA, the CDR3 is TGCAGCGTTGAATCAAGGGGCAAGGGTGGGCAAAACTATGGCTACACCTTC.

As regards this clonotype: Germline and junction disagree at one end, which may indicate a read error. The rearrangement links TRBV2 to TRBJ2-5; 9 bases match TRBD2. Looked up from germline, CDR1 is SNHLY and CDR2 is FYNNEI. The CDR3 covers 15 residues. CDR3 DNA: TGTGCCAGCAGTGAGTCTAGCGGGAAACAAGAGGCCCAGTACTTC. This sequence encodes CASSESSGKQEAQYF.

The V call is TRBV7-9, the J call TRBJ2-7, with TRBD1 matching 7 bases. This CDR3 has 15 residues. Trimming took 6 bases from V and 5 from J; bases not matched to a gene: 13. Germline CDR1 reads SEHNR; CDR2 reads FQNEAQ (reference sequence). The DNA of the CDR3 is TGTGCCAGCAGACGAGAGGGGGCCACAAGGGACGAGCAGTACTTC. The encoded protein is CASRREGATRDEQYF.

For this clonotype: A clone one base away is much larger, so this may be a read error. This chain connects TRBV2 to TRBJ1-2; D call uncertain. The CDR3 extends over 13 amino acids. The germline gives CDR1 SNHLY, CDR2 FYNNEI. The CDR3 is CARSLEGGYGYTF. The CDR3, as DNA: TGTGCCCGCAGCTTAGAGGGTGGGTATGGCTACACCTTC.

This clonotype was seen a single time. A read error may be the cause here, since a much bigger clone is one base away. The rearrangement joins TRBV29-1 to TRBJ2-2, with D perhaps TRBD1 (6 bases). V was shortened by 4 bases and J by 2 bases, with 14 bases between the two germline ends. The CDR3 is made up of 15 amino acids. Germline CDR1 and CDR2: SQVTM and ANQGSEA. The CDR3 bases are TGCAGCGTTGTTCGGCTGGGGGCAAACACCGGGGAGCTGTTTTTT. Translating gives CSVVRLGANTGELFF.

This clonotype was seen a single time. The chain recombines TRBV7-9 with TRBJ1-4; D uncertain. Germline CDR1 SEHNR, CDR2 FQNEAQ (reference sequence). This CDR3 region has 9 residues. The ends were cut back, 11 bases at V and 13 bases at J, with 11 bases in the middle. CDR3 protein: CACNPGLFF. In DNA, the CDR3 is TGTGCCTGCAATCCGGGACTGTTTTTT.

This clonotype has at least ten counts. J is TRBJ1-6 and V is TRBV7-9, with 9 positions matching TRBD1. The CDR3 sequence is 15 residues long. Germline loops: CDR1 SEHNR, CDR2 FQNEAQ (reference sequence). V was clipped by 5 bases and J by 7 bases; unmatched bases: 6. The CDR3 DNA sequence: TGTGCCAGCAGCCGGGGGACAGGGCGGAATTCACCCCTCCACTTT. Protein: CASSRGTGRNSPLHF. The full variable domain, in which reference TRBV7-9 and TRBJ1-6 provide the parts outside the CDR3, is DTGVSQNPRHKITKRGQNVTFRCDPISEHNRLYWYRQTLGQGPEFLTYFQNEAQLEKSRLLSDRFSAERPKGSFSTLEIQRTEQGDSAMYLCASSRGTGRNSPLHFGNGTRLTVT.

To note about this clonotype: Germline is not matched at one junction end, which may reflect a read error. This chain uses TRBV10-3 with TRBJ1-2; 12 nucleotides match TRBD1. CDR1 and CDR2 (germline): ENHRY, SYGVKD. The CDR3 extends over 18 amino acids. CDR3 amino acids: CPIPKVEGGTGGGYGYTF. DNA for the CDR3: TGTCCCATTCCCAAGGTGGAGGGGGGGACAGGGGGCGGATATGGCTACACCTTC.

Comments on this clonotype: This clone may be a read error of a much larger clone one base away. The rearrangement joins TRBV7-6 to TRBJ2-6, with a tentative D call TRBD1 (6 bases). Looked up from germline, CDR1 is SGHVS and CDR2 is FNYEAQ. This CDR3 comprises 15 residues. CDR3 sequence (DNA): TGTGCCAGCAGCTTCAGGACAGCTGGGGCCGACGTCCTGACTTTC. It encodes CASSFRTAGADVLTF.

This clonotype was seen repeatedly, ten times or more. The chain joins TRBV10-3 to TRBJ2-7; no definite D call. Germline V gene lookup returns CDR1 ENHRY and CDR2 SYGVKD. Trimming pared 7 bases from V and 3 bases from J, leaving 19 bases between. This CDR3 contains 15 residues. CDR3 residues: CAIKDIASTFYEQYF. The CDR3 nucleotides read TGTGCCATCAAGGATATAGCTAGTACCTTCTACGAGCAGTACTTC.

The V call is TRBV25-1, the J call TRBJ1-2; D might be TRBD1 (5 bases). The CDR3 runs to 15 residues. CDR1 MGHDK and CDR2 SYGVNS come from the germline V gene. The CDR3 region is CARGRDVGVYYGYTF. In DNA, the CDR3 is TGTGCTAGAGGCCGTGACGTGGGGGTCTACTATGGCTACACCTTC.

V and J are TRBV9 and TRBJ2-2; D uncertain. V was cut by 3 bases and J by 5 bases, with 11 bases left in between. The CDR3 loop spans 14 amino acids. Germline CDR1 SGDLS, CDR2 YYNGEE. The CDR3 loop reads CASSEASETGELFF. CDR3 nucleotides: TGTGCCAGCAGCGAGGCGAGTGAAACCGGGGAGCTGTTTTTT.

The rearrangement joins TRBV7-8 to TRBJ2-2, with TRBD2 matching 7 bases. The CDR3 extends over 14 amino acids. Germline V gene sequence: CDR1 SGHVS, CDR2 FQNEAQ. V shed 8 bases, J shed 1 base, and the junction held 4 bases outside the gene matches. Written as DNA, the CDR3 is TGTGCCAGCTCTAGCGGTTTGAACACCGGGGAGCTGTTTTTT. Amino acids: CASSSGLNTGELFF.

The chain couples TRBV7-6 to TRBJ2-7, with TRBD2 identical over 8 bases. With V trimmed by 1 base and J by 7 bases, 9 bases remained unmatched. Germline-derived CDR1 and CDR2 are SGHVS and FNYEAQ. The CDR3 has 15 amino acids. CDR3 nucleotides: TGTGCCAGCAGCTTAGTCTCAGCGGGAGTAGGTGAGCAGTACTTC. This translates into CASSLVSAGVGEQYF.